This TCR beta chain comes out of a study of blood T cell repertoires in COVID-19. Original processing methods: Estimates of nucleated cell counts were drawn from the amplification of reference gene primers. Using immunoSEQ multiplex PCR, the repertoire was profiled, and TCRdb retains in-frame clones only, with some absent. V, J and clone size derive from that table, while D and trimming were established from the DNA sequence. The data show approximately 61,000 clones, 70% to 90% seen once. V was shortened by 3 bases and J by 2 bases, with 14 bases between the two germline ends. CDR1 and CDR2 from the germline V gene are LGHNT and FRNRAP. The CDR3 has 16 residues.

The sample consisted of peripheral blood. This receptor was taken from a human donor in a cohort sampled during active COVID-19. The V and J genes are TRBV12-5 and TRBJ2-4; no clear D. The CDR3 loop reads CASGFTAQDPKNIQYF. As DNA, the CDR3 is TGTGCTAGTGGTTTCACCGCCCAGGATCCCAAAAACATTCAGTACTTC.